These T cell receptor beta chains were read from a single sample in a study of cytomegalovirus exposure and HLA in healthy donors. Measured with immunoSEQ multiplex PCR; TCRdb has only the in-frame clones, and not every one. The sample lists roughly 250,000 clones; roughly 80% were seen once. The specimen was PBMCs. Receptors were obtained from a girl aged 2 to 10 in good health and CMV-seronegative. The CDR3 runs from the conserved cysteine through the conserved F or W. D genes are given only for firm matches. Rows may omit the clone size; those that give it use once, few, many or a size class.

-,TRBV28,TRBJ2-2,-,TGTGCCAGCAGCCGCGGGACAGCGAACACCGGGGAGCTGTTTTTT,CASSRGTANTGELFF
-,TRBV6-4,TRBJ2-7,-,TGTGCCAGCAGTGTCGGGAGAGGGGCCGAGCAGTACTTC,CASSVGRGAEQYF
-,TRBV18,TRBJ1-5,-,TGTGCCAGCTCACCAGGGGCTAGCAATCAGCCCCAGCATTTT,CASSPGASNQPQHF
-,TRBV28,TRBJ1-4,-,TGTGCCAGCAGTTTACTTGAAAAACTGTTTTTT,CASSLLEKLFF
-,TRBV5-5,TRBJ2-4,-,TGTGCCAGCAGCTTGGTTAACTACCGAAAAAACATTCAGTACTTC,CASSLVNYRKNIQYF
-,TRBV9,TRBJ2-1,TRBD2,TGTGCCAGCAGCGTAGAGGGGACTAGAGACAATGAGCAGTTCTTC,CASSVEGTRDNEQFF
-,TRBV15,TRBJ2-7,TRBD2,TGTGCCACCAGCAGAGGAACAATTAGCGGGAGCTCTTACGAGCAGTACTTC,CATSRGTISGSSYEQYF
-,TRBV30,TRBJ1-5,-,TGTGCCTGGAGTGGAAATGAGGGCCAGCCCCAGCATTTT,CAWSGNEGQPQHF
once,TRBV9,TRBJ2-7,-,TGTGCCAGCAGCGTAGGGGCTGTACCCTACGAGCAGTACTTC,CASSVGAVPYEQYF
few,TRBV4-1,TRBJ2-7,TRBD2,TGCGCCAGCAGCCAATTGGTGGGGAGGGCGAACTACGAGCAGTACTTC,CASSQLVGRANYEQYF
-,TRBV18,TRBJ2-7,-,TGTGCCAGCTCACCAAATGCAGGGATTACCTACGAGCAGTACTTC,CASSPNAGITYEQYF
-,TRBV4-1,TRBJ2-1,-,TGCGCCAGCAGTAAGTCGGGAGTCTCCTACAATGAGCAGTTCTTC,CASSKSGVSYNEQFF
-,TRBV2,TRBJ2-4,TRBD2,TGTGCCAGCATCCCGACTAGCGGGAGGGCCGTAAACATTCAGTACTTC,CASIPTSGRAVNIQYF
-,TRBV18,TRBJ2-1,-,TGTGCCAGCTCGATGAGGCCTCTATCCTACAATGAGCAGTTCTTC,CASSMRPLSYNEQFF
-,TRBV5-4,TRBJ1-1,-,TGTGCCACCTGGGACAACCGCCCCCATGAAGCTTTCTTT,CATWDNRPHEAFF
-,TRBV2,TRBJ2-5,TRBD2,TGTGCCTGCCGGGGGGGCGGGGAGACCCAGTACTTC,CACRGGGETQYF
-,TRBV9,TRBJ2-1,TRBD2,TGTGCCAGCAGCGGCAATAGCGGGGGGCTCTACAATGAGCAGTTCTTC,CASSGNSGGLYNEQFF
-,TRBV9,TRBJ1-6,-,TGTGCCAGCAGCGTAGCTCCAGGACCCGGAGGTTCACCCCTCCACTTT,CASSVAPGPGGSPLHF
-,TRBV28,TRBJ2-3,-,TGTGCCAGCGGGGGGGGGCGGGGGCAGGGAGATACGCAGTATTTT,CASGGGRGQGDTQYF
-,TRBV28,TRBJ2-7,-,TGTGCCAGCGATTCGGCAGGGGTCATCTACGAGCAGTACTTC,CASDSAGVIYEQYF
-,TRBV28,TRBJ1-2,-,TGTGCCAGCAGCGGACACCCAAGAGGCTATGGCTACACCTTC,CASSGHPRGYGYTF
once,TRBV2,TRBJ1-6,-,TGTGCCAGCAGTCCTTTCGGTCCCCTCCACTTT,CASSPFGPLHF
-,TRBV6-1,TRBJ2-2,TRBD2,TGTGCCACCTCCCGGACTAGCGGGGAGGCCGGGGAGCTGTTTTTT,CATSRTSGEAGELFF
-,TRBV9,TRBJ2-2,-,TGTGCCAGCAGCGTATCGACAGGAGACACCGGGGAGCTGTTTTTT,CASSVSTGDTGELFF
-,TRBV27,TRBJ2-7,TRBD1,TGTGCCAGCAGACGCGGACAGGGGGCCTACGAGCAGTACTTC,CASRRGQGAYEQYF
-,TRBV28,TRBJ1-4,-,TGTGCCAGCAGACTGAGGGGGGAAAAACTGTTTTTT,CASRLRGEKLFF
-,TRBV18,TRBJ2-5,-,TGTGCCAGCTCACCACCATCTAGGAGTGAGACCCAGTACTTC,CASSPPSRSETQYF
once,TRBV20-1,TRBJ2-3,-,TGCAGTGGAAATCGGGATACGCAGTATTTT,CSGNRDTQYF
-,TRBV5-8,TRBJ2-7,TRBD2,TGTGCCAGCAGCTTGGTAGGGACTAGCGGGAGTATATACGAGCAGTACTTC,CASSLVGTSGSIYEQYF
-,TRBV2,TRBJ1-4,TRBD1,TGTGCCAGCAGGCCGGGACAGAGTAATGAAAAACTGTTTTTT,CASRPGQSNEKLFF
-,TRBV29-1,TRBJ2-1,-,TGCAGCGTCGCCGGGACAGGAGAGGTCCGGGACTACTACAATGAGCAGTTCTTC,CSVAGTGEVRDYYNEQFF
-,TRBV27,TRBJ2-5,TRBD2,TGTGCCAGCAGTTTATGGTATCCGGGGGGTGCAGAGACCCAGTACTTC,CASSLWYPGGAETQYF
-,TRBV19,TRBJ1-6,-,TGTGCCAGTAGTGCCCCGGGAGCCTATAATTCACCCCTCCACTTT,CASSAPGAYNSPLHF
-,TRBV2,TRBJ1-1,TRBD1,TGTGCCACCAGGGCAGGGGGCGGGGAGGGCACTGAAGCTTTCTTT,CATRAGGGEGTEAFF
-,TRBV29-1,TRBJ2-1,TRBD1,TGCAGCGCCCTGACAGGGAACTCCTACAATGAGCAGTTCTTC,CSALTGNSYNEQFF
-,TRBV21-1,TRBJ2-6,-,TGTGCCAGCAGTACACCGGGACTAGTTCTCACTGGGGCCAACGTCCTGACTTTC,CASSTPGLVLTGANVLTF
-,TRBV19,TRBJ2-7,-,TGTGCCAGTAGTCCTTACAGGGTTAGGGACTCCTACGAGCAGTACTTC,CASSPYRVRDSYEQYF
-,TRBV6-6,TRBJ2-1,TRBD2,TGTGCCAGCGTAAATAGCGGGAGGCTAACCTACAATGAGCAGTTCTTC,CASVNSGRLTYNEQFF
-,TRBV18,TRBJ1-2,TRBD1,TGTGCCAGCTCACTGGACAGGGACTATGGCTACACCTTC,CASSLDRDYGYTF
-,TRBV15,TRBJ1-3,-,TGTGCCACCCGGGAGGGGTGGCGCGACTCTGGAAACACCATATATTTT,CATREGWRDSGNTIYF
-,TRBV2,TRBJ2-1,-,TGTGCCAGCAGTGAAGGGCTTTATATTGAGCAGTTCTTC,CASSEGLYIEQFF
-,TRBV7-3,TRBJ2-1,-,TGTGCCAGCAGCTTAAGCAGGGACAATGAGCAGTTCTTC,CASSLSRDNEQFF
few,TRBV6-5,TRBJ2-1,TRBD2,TGTGCACAGCGGGAGAGTTACAATGAGCAGTTCTTC,CAQRESYNEQFF
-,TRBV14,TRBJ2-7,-,TGTGCCAGCAGCCGGGAGCGATACGAGCAGTACTTC,CASSRERYEQYF
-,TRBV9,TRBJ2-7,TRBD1,TGTGCCAGCAGCGGAACAGGGGGCGCCCGGGAGCAGTACTTC,CASSGTGGAREQYF
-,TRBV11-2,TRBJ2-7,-,TGTGCCAGCAGCTTGGCCCACTACGAGCAGTACTTC,CASSLAHYEQYF
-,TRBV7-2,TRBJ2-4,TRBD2,TGTGCCAGCAGCTTAAGTGGGAGGGACCATCAAAACATTCAGTACTTC,CASSLSGRDHQNIQYF
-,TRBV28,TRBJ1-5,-,TGTGCCGGAGGATTGGGAGACAATCAGCCCCAGCATTTT,CAGGLGDNQPQHF
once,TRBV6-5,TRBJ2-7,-,TGTGCCAGCAGTTACCTGCGGGACTTGGCCTACGAGCAGTACTTC,CASSYLRDLAYEQYF
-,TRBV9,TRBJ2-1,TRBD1,TGTGCCAGCAGCGTAGAGGACAGGGCCAATGAGCAGTTCTTC,CASSVEDRANEQFF
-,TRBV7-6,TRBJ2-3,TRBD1,TGTGCCAGCAGCTATATTGGACAGGGGGGTACAGATACGCAGTATTTT,CASSYIGQGGTDTQYF
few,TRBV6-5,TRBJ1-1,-,TGTGCCAGCAGTTACTCGCGGGCCCTCACTGAAGCTTTCTTT,CASSYSRALTEAFF
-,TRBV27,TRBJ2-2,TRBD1,TGTGCCAGCAGTTTAAGAGGGACAGTGAACACCGGGGAGCTGTTTTTT,CASSLRGTVNTGELFF
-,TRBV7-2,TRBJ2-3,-,TGTGCCAGCAGACGGACTTACACAGATACGCAGTATTTT,CASRRTYTDTQYF